Shown below are 9 T cell receptor beta chains from a single sample sequenced in a study of vaccination effects on CD4 cells after COVID-19. Antigens for these TCRs are unknown. TCRdb's table, derived via immunoSEQ multiplex PCR, lists solely in-frame clones and lacks some. Seen here are around 50,000 clones, roughly three quarters observed once, and the top ten hold roughly 12%. When ten to eleven days of culture had elapsed, CD4+ T cells were isolated. Sequencing was performed on CD4+ T cells from PBMCs cultured without peptide, taken before COVID-19 vaccination. These receptors were taken from a human donor who had a prior SARS-CoV-2 infection.

V usage is TRBV6-4 and J usage is TRBJ2-3; 12 positions match TRBD2. This CDR3 spans 15 amino acids. Germline V gene data show CDR1 as MRHNA and CDR2 as SNTAGT. The ends lost 6 bases at V and 6 bases at J; junction bases unmatched: 7. The CDR3 nucleotides are TGTGCCAGCAGCTCCGGACTAGCGGGAAGTGATACGCAGTATTTT. Its protein is CASSSGLAGSDTQYF.

The chain links TRBV10-3 to TRBJ2-3; TRBD1 or TRBD2 may be the D gene (5 bases each). The CDR3 runs to 13 residues. Per germline, CDR1 ENHRY and CDR2 SYGVKD. V gave up 4 bases and J gave up 5 bases, with 10 bases separating them. The chain's CDR3 is CAISAGAGDTQYF. CDR3 in DNA: TGTGCCATCAGTGCCGGGGCCGGAGATACGCAGTATTTT.

The chain combines TRBV15 with TRBJ1-6; D uncertain. The V gene's germline CDR1 is LNHNV and CDR2 YYDKDF (reference sequence). The CDR3 is 16 residues long. V shed 6 bases and J shed 0 bases, with 12 bases lying between them. For the CDR3, the DNA is TGTGCCACCAGTGTCTCGAGGAGCTCCTATAATTCACCCCTCCACTTT. Its protein product is CATSVSRSSYNSPLHF.

This chain uses TRBV9 with TRBJ2-5; weak D call: TRBD2 (7 bases). Germline CDR1 and CDR2: SGDLS and YYNGEE. The V end lost 5 bases, the J end lost 2 bases, and 10 bases lay between the germline ends. The length of the CDR3 is 13 residues. The CDR3 is CASSRGGQETQYF. The CDR3, as DNA: TGTGCCAGCAGTAGGGGGGGACAAGAGACCCAGTACTTC. Full variable domain (rest looked up from reference TRBV9 and TRBJ2-5): DSGVTQTPKHLITATGQRVTLRCSPRSGDLSVYWYQQSLDQGLQFLIQYYNGEERAKGNILERFSAQQFPDLHSELNLSSLELGDSALYFCASSRGGQETQYFGPGTRLLVL.

This chain links TRBV27 with TRBJ2-7; 9 bases match TRBD1. The CDR3 sequence is 14 residues long. CDR1 and CDR2 from the germline V gene are MNHEY and SMNVEV (reference sequence). V dropped 6 bases and J dropped 5; count of bases not matched to a gene: 8. CDR3: CASRTGTGRNEQYF. The CDR3 DNA reads TGTGCCAGCAGAACCGGGACAGGGCGAAACGAGCAGTACTTC.

This CDR3 is CASSLRVDIQATF. CDR3 DNA: TGTGCCAGTAGTTTGAGAGTGGATATCCAGGCTACCTTC. J is TRBJ1-2 and V is TRBV19; D is ambiguous. This CDR3 spans 13 amino acids. V was clipped by 5 bases and J by 14 bases, with 21 bases between them. Germline CDR1 is LNHDA and CDR2 is SQIVND (reference sequence).

This chain connects TRBV14 to TRBJ2-1; 14 bases map to TRBD2. There are 16 residues in the CDR3. The germline CDR1 and CDR2 sequences are SGHDN and FVKESK. Trimming at V came to 4 bases and at J to 8 bases, leaving 7 bases not matched to a gene. The CDR3 nucleotides are TGTGCCAGCAGCCCCTGGGGACTAGCGGGAGTCCATGAGCAGTTCTTC. Its protein product is CASSPWGLAGVHEQFF.

This clone came up once. The junction and the germline gene differ at one end; a read error may be behind it. This chain links TRBV18 with TRBJ2-7, with D possibly matching TRBD1 (5 bases). The CDR3 runs to 13 residues. The germline V gene has CDR1 KGHSH and CDR2 LQKENI. The CDR3 bases are TGTGCCAGCTCCCCACAGGACGGTTTGGAGCAGTACTTC. It specifies CASSPQDGLEQYF.

The V call is TRBV19, the J call TRBJ1-2; TRBD1 matches at 9 bases. CDR3 length equals 15 residues. Germline V CDR1 and CDR2: LNHDA, SQIVND (reference sequence). With V trimmed by 5 bases and J by 4 bases, 8 bases remained unmatched. CDR3 nucleotides: TGTGCCAGTAGTGGGCGACAGGGGGGAGGCTATGGCTACACCTTC. Translating it yields CASSGRQGGGYGYTF.